This is a list of T cell receptor beta chains from one sample in a study of OX40 agonist ivuxolimab in advanced cancers. Using immunoSEQ multiplex PCR, the repertoire was profiled, and TCRdb retains in-frame clones only, with some absent. Of around 92,000 clones listed, 90% to 95% are singletons. The source material was CD4+ or CD8+ T cells sorted from blood, sampled in a trial of the OX40 agonist ivuxolimab. Source of these receptors: an adult with an advanced solid tumor such as melanoma, head and neck, liver or kidney cancer. Both conserved end residues are part of each CDR3. A D gene is named only where the DNA matches it firmly.

V,D,J,CDR3
TRBV11-3,TRBD2,TRBJ2-3,CASSYMTSGMNTDTQYF
TRBV6-5,TRBD2,TRBJ2-2,CASSYSLAGGTGELFF
TRBV4-3,-,TRBJ1-6,CASRPQGSGDSPLHF
TRBV19,TRBD2,TRBJ2-3,CASTAGVSTDTQYF
TRBV7-3,-,TRBJ1-5,CATGVLGAQPQHF
TRBV29-1,-,TRBJ1-5,CSVRGEGQPQHF
TRBV30,-,TRBJ1-1,CAWSLGRSRVAEAFF
TRBV19,-,TRBJ1-5,CASSITGRGPLSGQPQHF
TRBV2,TRBD1,TRBJ1-6,CASSEAGGSPLHF
TRBV7-3,-,TRBJ2-1,CASSLSLTVNEQFF
TRBV6-5,TRBD1,TRBJ1-1,CASSPGQGSLEAFF
TRBV5-6,-,TRBJ1-1,CASSPFGGVELAEAFF
TRBV11-2,-,TRBJ1-2,CASSSPGLANYGYTF
TRBV5-1,-,TRBJ2-7,CASSLGQRDEQYF
TRBV10-2,-,TRBJ2-1,CASTNSYNEQFF
TRBV5-1,-,TRBJ1-2,CASSLVSGSNYGYTF
TRBV20-1,-,TRBJ1-2,CSARALGSYTF
TRBV11-1,-,TRBJ1-5,CASSLGNWQPQHF
TRBV5-1,-,TRBJ2-3,CASSRTSTDTQYF
TRBV30,TRBD1,TRBJ1-5,CAWSPTGGYQPQHF
TRBV11-2,-,TRBJ1-5,CASSSGLIGQPQHF
TRBV9,TRBD2,TRBJ2-3,CASSVGLAETNTQYF
TRBV10-3,TRBD1,TRBJ1-3,CATRGTIESGGAHGNTIYF
TRBV19,-,TRBJ1-6,CASSIGFGSYNSPLHF
TRBV6-5,-,TRBJ1-5,CASSYRSRQPQHF
TRBV6-6,-,TRBJ2-5,CASGAGETQYF
TRBV10-3,-,TRBJ1-4,CATWGGDATNEKLFF
TRBV28,-,TRBJ1-1,CASREQGAEAFF
TRBV11-3,-,TRBJ2-1,CASSLFESGQQFF
TRBV5-1,-,TRBJ2-3,CASRRASTDTQYF
TRBV4-3,-,-,CASSQDRIAGKYEQYF
TRBV10-3,-,TRBJ2-3,CAISTTRTDTQYF
TRBV5-6,-,TRBJ1-2,CASSRELTGGGYTF
TRBV6-6,TRBD1,TRBJ1-1,CASRPGQGGEAFF
TRBV11-2,TRBD2,TRBJ2-3,CASSQEELAGGGTQYF
TRBV15,TRBD1,TRBJ1-5,CATSRDRALQGEKEPQHF
TRBV9,TRBD2,TRBJ2-1,CASSVGLAGGVTYNEQFF
TRBV30,-,TRBJ1-4,CAWSDWGSNEKLFF
TRBV20-1,-,TRBJ2-1,CSARRGDEQFF
TRBV28,-,TRBJ2-4,CASSLFGGNIQYF
TRBV27,TRBD1,TRBJ1-5,CASSRRTGGTMGNQPQHF
TRBV2,-,TRBJ1-5,CASSEAGRPQHF
TRBV30,-,TRBJ1-1,CASSKEMNTEAFF
TRBV7-8,-,TRBJ1-6,CASSQRERILNGGSPLHF
TRBV6-5,-,TRBJ1-5,CASSYSSTGSNQPQHF
TRBV11-2,-,TRBJ1-3,CASSLVGGPSGNTIYF
TRBV6-6,TRBD2,TRBJ2-1,CASSTRLAGGNNEQFF
TRBV30,-,TRBJ1-1,CAWRGQIRTEAFF
TRBV5-1,-,TRBJ2-6,CASSLGWEVGSGANVLTF
TRBV4-2,-,TRBJ2-5,CASSQPLQETQYF
TRBV9,-,TRBJ2-3,CASSVGALNTQYF
TRBV15,TRBD1,TRBJ1-1,CATSRQGAIGEAFF